The source of this T cell receptor (beta chain) is a study of cytomegalovirus exposure and HLA in healthy donors. Overall study results and limits: It was about 150 TCR beta chains that were listed as cytomegalovirus-associated.

In the case of this clone: Its antigen remains unknown.

Germline V gene data show CDR1 as MNHEY and CDR2 as SVGAGI. Trimming removed 5 bases from V and 10 bases from J, with 17 bases in between. This CDR3 has 13 residues. Data came from immunoSEQ multiplex PCR; TCRdb stores just in-frame clones and leaves some out. The sample lists a few hundred thousand clones; 88% were seen once. The rearrangement links TRBV6-5 to TRBJ1-1, with D perhaps matching TRBD1 (6 bases). This TCR came from a young woman in good health and CMV-seronegative. Material for sequencing was PBMCs. The CDR3 sequence is CASSQTGLSGAFF. As DNA, the CDR3 is TGTGCCAGCAGTCAAACAGGGTTATCTGGAGCTTTCTTT.